The present entry profiles one T cell receptor (beta chain) with its context. This specimen comes from a study of human T cells and chemical hapten exposure. The overall study: Sensitization involved placing 2% DPC onto an approximately 2 cm by approximately 2 cm region of upper inner arm skin. Patients, a majority of them female, were diagnosed with alopecia areata, totalis or universalis. All through the roughly 24-week study, the scalp of each patient received diphenylcyclopropenone doses weekly. Minor pooled library volume differences mainly drove per-sample TCR yield variation.

Time point: patch test 3, about 24 weeks after DPC sensitization. As to treatment: therapeutic diphenylcyclopropenone sensitization with weekly scalp DPC. TCRdb reanalysed the RACE reads using MiXCR and keeps one entry per CDR3 protein. The table has around 150,000 distinct CDR3 sequences, about 27% seen once; the top ten hold approximately 2.1%. V was cut by 2 bases and J by 0 bases, with 20 bases left in between. Germline loops: CDR1 GTSNPN, CDR2 SVGIG (reference sequence). CDR3 length: 18 residues. Here the sequenced sample was whole blood, taken in connection with sensitization to the hapten diphenylcyclopropenone (DPC). The gene calls are TRBV30 and TRBJ1-5; D unclear. This TCR was sampled from a woman aged 18-35 years with alopecia areata. Some clones in this sample may be carry-over from other donors' samples. The CDR3 reads CAWSPPGAGPYSNQPQHF. CDR3 nucleotide sequence: TGTGCCTGGAGTCCTCCTGGCGCAGGTCCCTATAGCAATCAGCCCCAGCATTTT.